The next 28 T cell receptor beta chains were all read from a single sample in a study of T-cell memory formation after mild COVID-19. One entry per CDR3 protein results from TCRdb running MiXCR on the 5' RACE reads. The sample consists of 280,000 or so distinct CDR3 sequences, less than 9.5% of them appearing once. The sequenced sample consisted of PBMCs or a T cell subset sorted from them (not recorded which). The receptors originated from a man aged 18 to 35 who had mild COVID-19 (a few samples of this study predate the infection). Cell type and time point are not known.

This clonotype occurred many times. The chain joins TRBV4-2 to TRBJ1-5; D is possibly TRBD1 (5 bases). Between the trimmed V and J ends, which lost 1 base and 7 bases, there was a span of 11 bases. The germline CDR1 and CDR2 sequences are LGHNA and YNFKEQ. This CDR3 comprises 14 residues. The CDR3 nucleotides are TGTGCCAGCAGCCAAGGGCGGGGCGGCCAGCCCCAGCATTTT. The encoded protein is CASSQGRGGQPQHF.

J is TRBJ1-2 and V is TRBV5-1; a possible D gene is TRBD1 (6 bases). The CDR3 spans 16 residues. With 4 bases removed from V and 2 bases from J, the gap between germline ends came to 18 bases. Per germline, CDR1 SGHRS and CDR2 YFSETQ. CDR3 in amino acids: CASSLFSRGRNYGYTF. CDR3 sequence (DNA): TGCGCCAGCAGCCTTTTCTCCAGGGGAAGGAACTATGGCTACACCTTC.

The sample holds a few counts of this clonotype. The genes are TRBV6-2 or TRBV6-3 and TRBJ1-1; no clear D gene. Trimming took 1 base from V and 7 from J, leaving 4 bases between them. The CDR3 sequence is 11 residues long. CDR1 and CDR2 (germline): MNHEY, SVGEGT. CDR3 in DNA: TGTGCCAGCAGTTACTACGGTGAAGCTTTCTTT. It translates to CASSYYGEAFF.

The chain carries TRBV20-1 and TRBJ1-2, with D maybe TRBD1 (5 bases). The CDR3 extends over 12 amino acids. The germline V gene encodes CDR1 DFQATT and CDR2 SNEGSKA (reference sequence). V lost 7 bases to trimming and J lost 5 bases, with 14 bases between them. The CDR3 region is CSVGTATYGYTF. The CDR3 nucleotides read TGCAGTGTTGGGACGGCTACATATGGCTACACCTTC.

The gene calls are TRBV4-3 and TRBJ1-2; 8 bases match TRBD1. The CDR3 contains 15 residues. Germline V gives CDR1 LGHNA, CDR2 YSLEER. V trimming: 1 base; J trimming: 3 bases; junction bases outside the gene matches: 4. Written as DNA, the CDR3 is TGCGCCAGCAGCCAAGGGGACAGGACGCACTATGGCTACACCTTC. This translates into CASSQGDRTHYGYTF.

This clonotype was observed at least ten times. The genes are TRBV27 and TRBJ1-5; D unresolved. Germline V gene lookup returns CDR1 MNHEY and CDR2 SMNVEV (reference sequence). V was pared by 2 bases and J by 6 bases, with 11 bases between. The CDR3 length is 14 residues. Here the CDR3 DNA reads TGTGCCAGCAGTTTAAGTGCCGGTATTCAGCCCCAGCATTTT. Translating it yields CASSLSAGIQPQHF.

CDR3 sequence: CASSRGRFIDVWDTEAFF. CDR3 sequence (DNA): TGTGCCAGCAGTCGGGGGCGATTTATTGACGTGTGGGACACTGAAGCTTTCTTT. The genes are TRBV27 and TRBJ1-1, with a tentative D call TRBD1 (6 bases). V was clipped by 5 bases and J by 3 bases, with 25 bases between them. The CDR3 loop spans 18 amino acids. Germline CDR1 and CDR2: MNHEY and SMNVEV (reference sequence).

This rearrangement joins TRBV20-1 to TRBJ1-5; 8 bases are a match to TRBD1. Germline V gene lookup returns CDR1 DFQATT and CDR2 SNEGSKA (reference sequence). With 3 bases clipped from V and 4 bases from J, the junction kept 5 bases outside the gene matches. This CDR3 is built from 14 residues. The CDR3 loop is CSASLGQGNQPQHF. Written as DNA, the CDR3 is TGCAGTGCTAGTCTCGGACAGGGAAATCAGCCCCAGCATTTT.

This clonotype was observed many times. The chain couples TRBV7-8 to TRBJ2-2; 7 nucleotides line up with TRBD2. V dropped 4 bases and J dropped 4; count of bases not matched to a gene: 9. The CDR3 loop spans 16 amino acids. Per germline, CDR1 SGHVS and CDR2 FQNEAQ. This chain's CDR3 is CASSWPGRDRTGELFF. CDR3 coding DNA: TGTGCCAGCAGCTGGCCGGGGAGGGACCGCACCGGGGAGCTGTTTTTT.

This CDR3 is CASSPRVDARQEAFF. The CDR3, as DNA: TGTGCCAGCTCCCCGAGGGTGGACGCCAGACAGGAAGCTTTCTTT. The rearrangement links TRBV18 to TRBJ1-1; a weak D match, TRBD1 (5 bases). The ends were cut back, 6 bases at V and 8 bases at J, with 22 bases in the middle. This CDR3 contains 15 residues. The germline V gene has CDR1 KGHSH and CDR2 LQKENI. Based on the CDR3 plus reference TRBV18 and TRBJ1-1, the full variable domain is NAGVMQNPRHLVRRRGQEARLRCSPMKGHSHVYWYRQLPEEGLKFMVYLQKENIIDESGMPKERFSAEFPKEGPSILRIQQVVRGDSAAYFCASSPRVDARQEAFFGQGTRLTVV.

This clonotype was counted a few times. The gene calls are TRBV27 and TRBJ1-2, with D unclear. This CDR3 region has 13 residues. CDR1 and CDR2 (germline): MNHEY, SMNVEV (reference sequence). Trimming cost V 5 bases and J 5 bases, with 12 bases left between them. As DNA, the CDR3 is TGTGCCAGCAGTAAGGACCTGGGGTATGGCTACACCTTC. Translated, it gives CASSKDLGYGYTF.

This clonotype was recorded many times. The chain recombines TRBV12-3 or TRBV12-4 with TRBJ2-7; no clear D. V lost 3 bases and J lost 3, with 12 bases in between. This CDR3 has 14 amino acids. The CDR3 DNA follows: TGTGCCAGCAGTTTCGGGCAGCAGAGCTACGAGCAGTACTTC. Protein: CASSFGQQSYEQYF.

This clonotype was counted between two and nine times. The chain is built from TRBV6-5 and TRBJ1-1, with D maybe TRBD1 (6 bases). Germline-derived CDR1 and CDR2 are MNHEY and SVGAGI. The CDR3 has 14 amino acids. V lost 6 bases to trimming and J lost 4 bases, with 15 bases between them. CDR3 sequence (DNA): TGTGCCAGCAGCTCACCCCAGGGGCTCACTGAAGCTTTCTTT. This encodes CASSSPQGLTEAFF.

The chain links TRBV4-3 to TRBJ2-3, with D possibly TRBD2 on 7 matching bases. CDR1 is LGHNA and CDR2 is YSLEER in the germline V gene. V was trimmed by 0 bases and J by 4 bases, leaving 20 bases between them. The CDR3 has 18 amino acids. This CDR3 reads CASSQDALRGASADTQYF. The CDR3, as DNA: TGCGCCAGCAGCCAAGATGCGCTCCGGGGGGCTAGCGCAGATACGCAGTATTTT.

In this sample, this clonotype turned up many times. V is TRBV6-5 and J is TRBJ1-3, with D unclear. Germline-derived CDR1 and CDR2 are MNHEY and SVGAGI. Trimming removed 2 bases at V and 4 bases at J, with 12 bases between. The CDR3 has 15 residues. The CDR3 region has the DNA TGTGCCAGCAGTTACGCAGACGTCGCCGGAAACACCATATATTTT. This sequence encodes CASSYADVAGNTIYF.

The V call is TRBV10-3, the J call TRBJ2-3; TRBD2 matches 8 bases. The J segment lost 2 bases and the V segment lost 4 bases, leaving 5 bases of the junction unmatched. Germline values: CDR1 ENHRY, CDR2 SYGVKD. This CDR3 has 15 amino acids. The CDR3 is CAISATSGPTDTQYF. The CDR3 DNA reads TGTGCCATCAGTGCAACTAGCGGCCCCACAGATACGCAGTATTTT.

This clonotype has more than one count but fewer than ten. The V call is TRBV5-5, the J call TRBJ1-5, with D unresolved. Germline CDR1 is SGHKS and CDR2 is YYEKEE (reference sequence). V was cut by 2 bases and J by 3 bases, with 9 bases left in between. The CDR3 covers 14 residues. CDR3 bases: TGTGCCAGCAGCTTCGGGCCAGTCAATCAGCCCCAGCATTTT. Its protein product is CASSFGPVNQPQHF.

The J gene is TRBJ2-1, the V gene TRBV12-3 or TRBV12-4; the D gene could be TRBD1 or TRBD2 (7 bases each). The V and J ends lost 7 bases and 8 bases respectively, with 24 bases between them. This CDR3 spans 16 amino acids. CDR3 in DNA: TGTGCCAGCACCCCGAGGGGGCGGGGGCCTCGGGATGAGCAGTTCTTC. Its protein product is CASTPRGRGPRDEQFF.

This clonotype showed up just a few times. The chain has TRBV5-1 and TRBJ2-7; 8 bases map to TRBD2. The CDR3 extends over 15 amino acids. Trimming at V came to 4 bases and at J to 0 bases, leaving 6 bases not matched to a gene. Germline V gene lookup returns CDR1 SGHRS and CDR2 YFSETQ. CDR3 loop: CASSPIAGSSYEQYV. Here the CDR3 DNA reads TGCGCCAGCAGCCCAATAGCGGGAAGCTCCTACGAGCAGTACGTC.

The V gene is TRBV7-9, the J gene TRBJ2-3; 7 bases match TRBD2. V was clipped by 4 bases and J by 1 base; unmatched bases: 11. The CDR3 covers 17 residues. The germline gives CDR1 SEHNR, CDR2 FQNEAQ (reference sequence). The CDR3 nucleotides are TGTGCCAGCAGCTCGGATTGGGGGGGATGGGGCACAGATACGCAGTATTTT. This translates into CASSSDWGGWGTDTQYF.

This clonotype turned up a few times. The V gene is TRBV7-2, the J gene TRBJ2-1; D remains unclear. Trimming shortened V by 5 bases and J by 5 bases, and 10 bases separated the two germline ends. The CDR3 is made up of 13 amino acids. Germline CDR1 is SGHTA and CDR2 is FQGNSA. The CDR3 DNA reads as TGTGCCAGCAGCGATAGACGTGACAATGAGCAGTTCTTC. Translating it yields CASSDRRDNEQFF.

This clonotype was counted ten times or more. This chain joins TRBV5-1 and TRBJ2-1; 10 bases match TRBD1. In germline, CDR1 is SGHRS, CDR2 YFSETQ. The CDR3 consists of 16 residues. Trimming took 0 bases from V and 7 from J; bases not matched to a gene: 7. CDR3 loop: CASSLAGGQGINEQFF. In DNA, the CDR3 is TGCGCCAGCAGCTTGGCCGGGGGACAGGGGATTAATGAGCAGTTCTTC. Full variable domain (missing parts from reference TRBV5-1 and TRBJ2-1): KAGVTQTPRYLIKTRGQQVTLSCSPISGHRSVSWYQQTPGQGLQFLFEYFSETQRNKGNFPGRFSGRQFSNSRSEMNVSTLELGDSALYLCASSLAGGQGINEQFFGPGTRLTVL.

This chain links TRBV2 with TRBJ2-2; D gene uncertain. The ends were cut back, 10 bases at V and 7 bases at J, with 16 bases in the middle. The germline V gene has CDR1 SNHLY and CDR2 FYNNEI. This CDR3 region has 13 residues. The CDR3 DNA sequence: TGTGCCACCCTGGGGTCTCCGGGCGGGGAGCTGTTTTTT. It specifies CATLGSPGGELFF.

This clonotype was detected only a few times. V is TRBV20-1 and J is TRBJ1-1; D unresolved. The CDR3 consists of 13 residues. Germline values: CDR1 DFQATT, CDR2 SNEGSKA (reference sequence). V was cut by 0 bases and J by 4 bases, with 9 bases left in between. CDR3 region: CSARDYVSTEAFF. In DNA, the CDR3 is TGCAGTGCTAGAGATTATGTTAGCACTGAAGCTTTCTTT.

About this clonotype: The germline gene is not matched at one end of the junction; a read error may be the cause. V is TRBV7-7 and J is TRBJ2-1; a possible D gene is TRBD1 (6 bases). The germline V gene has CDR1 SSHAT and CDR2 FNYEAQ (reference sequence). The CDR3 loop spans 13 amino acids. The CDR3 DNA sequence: TGTGCTAGCAGCCGCCTCCGGACAGAGGAGCAGTTCTTC. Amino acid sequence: CASSRLRTEEQFF. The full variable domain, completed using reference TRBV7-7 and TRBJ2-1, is GAGVSQSPRYKVTKRGQDVTLRCDPISSHATLYWYQQALGQGPEFLTYFNYEAQPDKSGLPSDRFSAERPEGSISTLTIQRTEQRDSAMYRCASSRLRTEEQFFGPGTRLTVL.

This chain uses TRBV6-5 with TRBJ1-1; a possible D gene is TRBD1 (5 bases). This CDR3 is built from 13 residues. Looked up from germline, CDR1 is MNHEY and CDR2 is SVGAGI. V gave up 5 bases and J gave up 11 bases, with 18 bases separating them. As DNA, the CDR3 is TGTGCCAGCAGTCAACGACAGCTAATGGGCGCTTTCTTT. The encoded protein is CASSQRQLMGAFF.

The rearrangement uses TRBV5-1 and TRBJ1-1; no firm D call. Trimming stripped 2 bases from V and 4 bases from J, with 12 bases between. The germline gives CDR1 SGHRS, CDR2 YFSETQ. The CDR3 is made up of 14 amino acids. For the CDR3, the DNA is TGCGCCAGCAGCTTATCCGGGGTGGGCACTGAAGCTTTCTTT. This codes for CASSLSGVGTEAFF. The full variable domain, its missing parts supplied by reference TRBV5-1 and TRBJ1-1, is KAGVTQTPRYLIKTRGQQVTLSCSPISGHRSVSWYQQTPGQGLQFLFEYFSETQRNKGNFPGRFSGRQFSNSRSEMNVSTLELGDSALYLCASSLSGVGTEAFFGQGTRLTVV.

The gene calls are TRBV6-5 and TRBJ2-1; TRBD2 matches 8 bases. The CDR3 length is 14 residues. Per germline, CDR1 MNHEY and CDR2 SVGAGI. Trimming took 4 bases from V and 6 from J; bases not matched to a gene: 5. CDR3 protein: CASSFLRGGNEQFF. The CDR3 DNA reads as TGTGCCAGCAGTTTCCTTCGGGGGGGCAATGAGCAGTTCTTC.